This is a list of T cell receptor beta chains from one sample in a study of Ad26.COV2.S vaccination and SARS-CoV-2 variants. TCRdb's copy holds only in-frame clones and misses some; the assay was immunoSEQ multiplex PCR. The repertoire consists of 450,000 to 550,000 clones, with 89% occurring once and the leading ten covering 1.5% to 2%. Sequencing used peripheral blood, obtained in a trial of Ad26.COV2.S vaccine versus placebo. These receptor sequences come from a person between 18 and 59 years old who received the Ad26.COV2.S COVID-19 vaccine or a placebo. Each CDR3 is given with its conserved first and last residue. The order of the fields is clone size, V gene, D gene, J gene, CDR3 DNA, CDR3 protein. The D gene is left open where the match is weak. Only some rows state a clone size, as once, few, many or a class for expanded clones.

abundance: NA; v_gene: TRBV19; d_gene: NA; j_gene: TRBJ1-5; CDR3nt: TGTGCCAGTAGTATTGGGACACGGAGGAATCAGCCCCAGCATTTT; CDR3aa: CASSIGTRRNQPQHF
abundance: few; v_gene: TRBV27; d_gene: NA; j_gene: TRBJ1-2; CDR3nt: TGTGCCAGCAGTCCAGACAGGAGCACCTATGGCTACACCTTC; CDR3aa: CASSPDRSTYGYTF
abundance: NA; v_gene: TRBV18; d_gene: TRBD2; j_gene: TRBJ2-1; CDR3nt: TGTGCCAGCTCACCCTTCCTAGCGGGGGCCAACAATGAGCAGTTCTTC; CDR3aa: CASSPFLAGANNEQFF
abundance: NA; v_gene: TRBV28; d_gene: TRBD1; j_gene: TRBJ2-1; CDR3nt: TGTGCCAGCAGTTTGGGGACAGGGAAGGATGAGCAGTTCTTC; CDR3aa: CASSLGTGKDEQFF
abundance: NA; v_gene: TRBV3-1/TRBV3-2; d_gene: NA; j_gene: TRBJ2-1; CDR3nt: TGTGCCAGCAGGCTAGCTTCCTACAATGAGCAGTTCTTC; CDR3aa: CASRLASYNEQFF
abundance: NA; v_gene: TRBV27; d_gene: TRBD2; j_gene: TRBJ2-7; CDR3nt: TGTGCCAGCAGTTCCCCCTGGACTAGCGCCAACGAGCAGTACTTC; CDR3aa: CASSSPWTSANEQYF
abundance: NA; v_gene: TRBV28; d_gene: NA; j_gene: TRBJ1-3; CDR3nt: TGTGCCAGCAGTTTTTGGTTGGCGGCAGGGGTTGGAAACACCATATATTTT; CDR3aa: CASSFWLAAGVGNTIYF
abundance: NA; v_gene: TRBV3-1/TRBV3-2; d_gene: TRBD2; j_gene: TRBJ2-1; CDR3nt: TGTGCCAGCAGCCAAGGGCCTAGCGGGGGGAACAATGAGCAGTTCTTC; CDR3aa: CASSQGPSGGNNEQFF
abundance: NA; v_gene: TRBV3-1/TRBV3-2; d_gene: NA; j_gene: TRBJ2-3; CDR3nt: TGTGCCAGCAGCCCCCCTTCACGGGATACGCAGTATTTT; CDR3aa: CASSPPSRDTQYF
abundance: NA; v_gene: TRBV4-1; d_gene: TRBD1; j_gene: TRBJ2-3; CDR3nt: TGCGCCAGCAGCCACCTTGACAGGGACACAGATACGCAGTATTTT; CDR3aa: CASSHLDRDTDTQYF
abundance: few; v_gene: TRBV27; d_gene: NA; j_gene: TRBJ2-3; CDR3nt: TGTGCCAGCAGGGGGCTTACTAGGGGTCGTCCGGATACGCAGTATTTT; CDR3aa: CASRGLTRGRPDTQYF
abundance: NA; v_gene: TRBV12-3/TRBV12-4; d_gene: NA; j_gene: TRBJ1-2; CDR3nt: TGTGCCAGCCAAAGACAGAACTATGGCTACACCTTC; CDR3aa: CASQRQNYGYTF
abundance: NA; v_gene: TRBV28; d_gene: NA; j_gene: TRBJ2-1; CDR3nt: TGTGCCAGCAGTTTAGGGAGATTCAATGAGCAGTTCTTC; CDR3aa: CASSLGRFNEQFF
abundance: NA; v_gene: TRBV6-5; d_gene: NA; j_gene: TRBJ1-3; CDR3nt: TGTGCCAGCAGTTACTCTAGTGGAAACACCATATATTTT; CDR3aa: CASSYSSGNTIYF
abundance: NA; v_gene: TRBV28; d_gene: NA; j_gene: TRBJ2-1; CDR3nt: TGTGCCAGCAAAGCAAGGGTATCTGGACTAACCTACAATGAGCAGTTCTTC; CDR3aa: CASKARVSGLTYNEQFF